The entry below gives a single TCR beta chain sequence along with its context. Its antigen is still unknown. The record originates from a study of cytomegalovirus exposure and HLA in healthy donors. Study-level results: Researchers catalogued some 160 TCR beta chains as cytomegalovirus-associated. Accurate prediction of most subjects' HLA-A and HLA-B alleles from TCR beta sequences was reported. No immune exposure information besides CMV serostatus was available.

Primers included in the PCR were 60 Vbeta and 13 Jbeta primers. Libraries were prepared by immunoSEQ multiplex PCR; TCRdb keeps only in-frame clonotypes and omits some of them. The table includes approximately 150,000 clones, around 64% detected once. Germline V lookup: CDR1 MDHEN, CDR2 SYDVKM. Losses at the gene ends were 6 bases for V and 4 bases for J; bases not matched to a gene: 13. CDR3 length equals 17 residues. The receptor was isolated from a woman aged 25-40 years in good health and CMV-seronegative. The chain carries TRBV28 and TRBJ2-7; 12 nucleotides align to TRBD2. The sequenced material came from PBMCs. CDR3 sequence (DNA): TGTGCCAGCAGCTACATGTATGGGACTAGCGGGTATTACGAGCAGTACTTC. Protein product: CASSYMYGTSGYYEQYF.